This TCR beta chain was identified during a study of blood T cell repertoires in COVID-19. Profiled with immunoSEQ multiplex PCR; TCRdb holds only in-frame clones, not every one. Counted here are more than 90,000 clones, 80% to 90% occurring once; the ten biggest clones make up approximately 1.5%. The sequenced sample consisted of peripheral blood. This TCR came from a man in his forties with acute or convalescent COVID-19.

The CDR3 DNA reads as TGTGCCAGTAGTATGCGGGTGCCCGGCTACACCTTC. It yields the protein CASSMRVPGYTF. V and J are TRBV19 and TRBJ1-2, with no clear D. Germline V gene data show CDR1 as LNHDA and CDR2 as SQIVND (reference sequence). The CDR3 sequence is 12 residues long. V was clipped by 3 bases and J by 8 bases, with 10 bases between them.